These T cell receptor beta chains were read from a single sample in a study of shared clonotypes between healthy human individuals. Libraries were prepared by immunoSEQ multiplex PCR; TCRdb keeps only in-frame clonotypes and omits some of them. The data show roughly 2 million clones, roughly 96% seen once. Sample: naive CD4+ T cells sorted from blood. These receptors all stem from a man between 18 and 35 years old in good health. Each CDR3 is given with its conserved first and last residue. D genes are given only for firm matches. Only some rows state a clone size, as once, few, many or a class for expanded clones.

j_call d_call v_call clone_size cdr3_length cdr3_aa cdr3_nt
TRBJ2-5 TRBD1 TRBV6-5 NA 14 CASSYGTGGETQYF TGTGCCAGCAGTTACGGGACAGGGGGGGAGACCCAGTACTTC
TRBJ1-2 TRBD1 TRBV5-1 NA 14 CASSLLTGEFGYTF TGCGCCAGCAGCTTACTTACAGGGGAATTCGGCTACACCTTC
TRBJ2-1 NA TRBV28 NA 16 CASSYDPLTGGGEQFF TGTGCCAGCAGTTACGACCCGCTGACAGGTGGGGGTGAGCAGTTCTTC
TRBJ1-1 NA TRBV19 NA 13 CASSPMGDTEAFF TGTGCCAGTAGTCCCATGGGGGACACTGAAGCTTTCTTT
TRBJ2-7 NA TRBV4-1 NA 13 CASSQVGAYEQYF TGCGCCAGCAGCCAAGTGGGGGCCTACGAGCAGTACTTC
TRBJ2-7 NA TRBV18 once 15 CASSPPGGIYDEQYF TGTGCCAGCTCACCACCAGGGGGAATATATGACGAGCAGTACTTC
TRBJ1-4 NA TRBV2 NA 15 CASSEQGQWVEKLFF TGTGCCAGCAGTGAGCAGGGGCAGTGGGTTGAAAAACTGTTTTTT
TRBJ2-1 TRBD2 TRBV9 NA 12 CASSPWTSGPFF TGTGCCAGCAGCCCGTGGACTAGTGGGCCGTTCTTC
TRBJ1-2 TRBD1 TRBV7-3 once 18 CASSLQGGGISPLYGYTF TGTGCCAGCAGCCTGCAGGGAGGGGGCATAAGTCCCCTCTATGGCTACACCTTC
TRBJ1-4 NA TRBV2 NA 12 CASNRAGEKLFF TGTGCCAGCAACCGGGCCGGGGAAAAACTGTTTTTT
TRBJ1-2 TRBD1 TRBV25-1 NA 13 CASSADRARGYTF TGTGCCAGCAGCGCCGACAGGGCGCGCGGCTACACCTTC
TRBJ2-1 NA TRBV11-2 NA 11 CASSRENEQFF TGTGCCAGCAGCCGGGAGAATGAGCAGTTCTTC
TRBJ1-1 NA TRBV10-3 NA 14 CAISESIGITEAFF TGTGCCATCAGTGAGTCTATCGGGATCACTGAAGCTTTCTTT
TRBJ2-3 NA TRBV6-6 NA 15 CASSYVATNGDTQYF TGTGCCAGCAGTTACGTGGCTACAAATGGAGATACGCAGTATTTT
TRBJ2-3 NA TRBV19 once 14 CASRPAGTPKTQYF TGTGCCAGTAGACCAGCCGGGACACCCAAAACGCAGTATTTT
TRBJ1-2 NA TRBV30 NA 17 CAWSVIHRFGPRDGYTF TGTGCCTGGAGTGTAATCCATCGGTTCGGGCCGAGGGATGGCTACACCTTC
TRBJ2-7 NA TRBV6-1 NA 14 CASRPRGAGSEQYF TGTGCCAGCAGGCCCAGAGGGGCAGGCTCCGAGCAGTACTTC
TRBJ2-3 TRBD2 TRBV18 once 15 CASSPPASGSDTQYF TGTGCCAGCTCACCACCGGCTAGCGGATCAGATACGCAGTATTTT
TRBJ1-5 TRBD1 TRBV19 NA 15 CASNSRTGGNQPQHF TGTGCCAGTAATTCCCGGACAGGAGGCAATCAGCCCCAGCATTTT
TRBJ2-5 TRBD1 TRBV28 NA 17 CASSLSGRQGASETQYF TGTGCCAGCAGTTTATCAGGTCGACAGGGGGCGAGCGAGACCCAGTACTTC
TRBJ2-1 TRBD2 TRBV7-2 once 13 CATVGLAGNEQFF TGTGCTACCGTAGGACTAGCGGGGAATGAGCAGTTCTTC
TRBJ1-5 TRBD1 TRBV5-1 NA 15 CASSLATGGNQPQHF TGCGCCAGCAGCTTGGCGACAGGGGGCAATCAGCCCCAGCATTTT
TRBJ1-1 NA TRBV7-9 NA 13 CASSLAEGIGAFF TGTGCCAGCAGCTTAGCGGAGGGGATTGGGGCTTTCTTT
TRBJ2-7 TRBD1 TRBV28 NA 15 CASSLGQGGSYEQYF TGTGCCAGCAGCCTGGGACAGGGCGGCTCCTACGAGCAGTACTTC
TRBJ2-3 TRBD2 TRBV2 NA 16 CASSVGGRAGTDTQYF TGTGCCAGCAGTGTCGGCGGGAGGGCCGGGACAGATACGCAGTATTTT